This T cell receptor (beta chain) was identified in a study of T cells in tuberculosis. This CDR3 spans 15 amino acids. The germline V gene has CDR1 MNHEY and CDR2 SVGAGI. V was cut by 7 bases and J by 2 bases, with 15 bases left in between. Study-wide results and limits: T cells binding CD1B-GMM tetramer weakly possibly escaped the sort.

Chain pairing is unknown; alpha and beta were sequenced separately. Only in-frame clones appear in the TCRdb table, and some are missing; sequencing was by immunoSEQ multiplex PCR. Altogether tens of thousands of clones are present, more than 75% being singletons, with the ten largest covering around 2%. Thawed, overnight-rested PBMC were stained with GMM-loaded CD1B tetramer, viability dye and anti-CD3, then sorted. CD1B tetramers were loaded with Rhodococcus equi-derived C32 glucose monomycolate. From each donor, around 100,000 tetramer-negative cells were sorted. Input material: CD1b-GMM tetramer-negative cells sorted from PBMCs. The sequence was collected from an adult woman with latent tuberculosis. This sequence joins TRBV6-5 and TRBJ2-1, with a possible D match to TRBD2 (6 bases). DNA of the CDR3: TGTGCCAGCAAAGAATGGGCGGGGACCTACAATGAGCAGTTCTTC. Translating it yields CASKEWAGTYNEQFF.